Only a few counts were recorded for the clone carrying this T cell receptor (beta chain). What it recognizes is unknown. Per the germline V gene, CDR1 is MNHNS and CDR2 is SASEGT. The CDR3 has 13 residues. V shed 5 bases and J shed 4 bases, with 9 bases lying between them. The sample originates from a study of T-cell reconstitution after alpha-beta-depleted transplantation in children. Study conclusions and caveats: T-cell counts and diversity were attributed mostly to newly produced T cells one year after transplant. At day 60, the high TCRbeta diversity found in some patients originated from recipient T cells and thymic progenitors that had survived. Alpha-beta T cells about two months after transplant reportedly derived from several hundred expanded graft clones.

During its preparation, the TCRbeta library received unique molecular identifiers. TCRdb used MiXCR to reprocess the PCR reads, holding one entry per CDR3 protein. The profile shows 40,000 to 55,000 distinct CDR3 sequences, about 9% of them singletons. Sequenced here: PBMCs, mostly from graft donor cells, sampled 60 days after TCRalphabeta/CD19-depleted stem cell transplant. The J gene is TRBJ2-1, the V gene TRBV6-1; unclear D gene. The receptor comes from a male patient aged 2-15 years who had a stem cell transplant for chronic granulomatous disease, so the T cells may come from the graft donor. This chain's CDR3 is CASSLLGYNEQFF. CDR3 DNA: TGTGCCAGCAGTCTCTTGGGGTACAATGAGCAGTTCTTC.